This TCR beta chain emerged from a study of T cell responses to AZD1222 COVID-19 vaccine. About the study: Recipients boosted at about 4 weeks or about 12 weeks are pooled. General study findings and limits: Clonal diversity was possibly underestimated, and white British individuals and females predominated among donors.

V was clipped by 2 bases and J by 0 bases, with 7 bases between them. Germline loops: CDR1 MNHNS, CDR2 SASEGT. This CDR3 has 14 amino acids. Note on this clone: Its specificity is not known.

Clones were read by immunoSEQ multiplex PCR, and TCRdb kept only the in-frame ones, dropping some. Of tens of thousands of clones detected, around 85% appear once; the ten largest clones hold about 6%. The V call is TRBV6-1, the J call TRBJ1-1; no reliable D call. Sequencing used peripheral blood, obtained on day 0 of AZD1222 vaccination. The sequence came from an adult in good health. CDR3: CASSESSLNTEAFF. The DNA of the CDR3 is TGTGCCAGCAGTGAATCAAGCCTGAACACTGAAGCTTTCTTT.